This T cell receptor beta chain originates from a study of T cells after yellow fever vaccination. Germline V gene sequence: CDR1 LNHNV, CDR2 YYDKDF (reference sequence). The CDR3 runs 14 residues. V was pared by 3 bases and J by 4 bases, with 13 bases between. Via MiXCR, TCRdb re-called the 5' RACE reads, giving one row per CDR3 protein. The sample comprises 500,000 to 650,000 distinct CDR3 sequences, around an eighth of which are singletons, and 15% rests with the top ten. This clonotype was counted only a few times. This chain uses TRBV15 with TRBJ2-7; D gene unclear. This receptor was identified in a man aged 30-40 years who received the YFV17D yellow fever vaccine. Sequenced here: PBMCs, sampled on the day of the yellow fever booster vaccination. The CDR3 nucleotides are TGTGCCACCAGCAGGGACCGGATTTCTTACGAGCAGTACTTC. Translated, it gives CATSRDRISYEQYF. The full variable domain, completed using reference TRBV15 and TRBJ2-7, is DAMVIQNPRYQVTQFGKPVTLSCSQTLNHNVMYWYQQKSSQAPKLLFHYYDKDFNNEADTPDNFQSRRPNTSFCFLDIRSPGLGDTAMYLCATSRDRISYEQYFGPGTRLTVT.